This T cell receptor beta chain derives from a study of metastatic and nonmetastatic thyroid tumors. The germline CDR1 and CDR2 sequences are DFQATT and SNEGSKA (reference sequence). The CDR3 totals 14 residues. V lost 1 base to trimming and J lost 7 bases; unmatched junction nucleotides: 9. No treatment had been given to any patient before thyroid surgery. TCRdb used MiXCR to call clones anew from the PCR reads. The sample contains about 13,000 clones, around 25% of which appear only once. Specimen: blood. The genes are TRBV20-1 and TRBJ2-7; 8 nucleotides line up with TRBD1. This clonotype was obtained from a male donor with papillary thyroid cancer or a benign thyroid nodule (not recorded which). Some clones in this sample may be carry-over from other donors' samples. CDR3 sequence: CSARVRRGQGEQYF. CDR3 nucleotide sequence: TGCAGTGCTAGAGTTCGCAGGGGGCAGGGAGAGCAGTACTTC.